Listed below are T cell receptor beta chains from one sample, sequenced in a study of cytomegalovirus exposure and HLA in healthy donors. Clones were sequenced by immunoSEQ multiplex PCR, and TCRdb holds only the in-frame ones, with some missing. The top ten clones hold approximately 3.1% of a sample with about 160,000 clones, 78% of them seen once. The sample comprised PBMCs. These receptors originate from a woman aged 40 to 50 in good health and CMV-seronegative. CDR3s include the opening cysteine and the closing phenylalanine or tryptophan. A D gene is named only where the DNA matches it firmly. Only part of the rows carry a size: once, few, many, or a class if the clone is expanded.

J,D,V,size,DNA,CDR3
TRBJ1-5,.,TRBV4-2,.,TGTGCCAGCAGCCGAGGTGATCAGCCCCAGCATTTT,CASSRGDQPQHF
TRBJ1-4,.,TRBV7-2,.,TGTGCCAGCAGCTTCCGTAAATCAGGAAAACTGTTTTTT,CASSFRKSGKLFF
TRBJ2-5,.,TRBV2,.,TGTGCCAGCAGTGAGGTCGAGCTGGAGACCCAGTACTTC,CASSEVELETQYF
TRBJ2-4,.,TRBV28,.,TGTGCCAGCAGCCGAACAGGGAATCGGAACATTCAGTACTTC,CASSRTGNRNIQYF
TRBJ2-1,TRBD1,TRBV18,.,TGTGCCAGCTCACCGGGACAGACTAATGAGCAGTTCTTC,CASSPGQTNEQFF
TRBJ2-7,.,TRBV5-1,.,TGCGCCAGCAGCTTGGACCCGACTGGCTACGAGCAGTACTTC,CASSLDPTGYEQYF
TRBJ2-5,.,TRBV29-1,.,TGCAGCGTTGCTCCACAGTACCAAGAGACCCAGTACTTC,CSVAPQYQETQYF
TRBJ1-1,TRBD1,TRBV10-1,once,TGCGCCAGCAGTGGACAGGGTGGACGGACTGAAGCTTTCTTT,CASSGQGGRTEAFF
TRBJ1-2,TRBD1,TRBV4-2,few,TGTGCCAGCAGCCAATCATTGGGACAGGGCCCCTATGGCTACACCTTC,CASSQSLGQGPYGYTF
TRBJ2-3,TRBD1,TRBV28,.,TGTGCCAGCAGCTCAGGGGGCATCACAGATACGCAGTATTTT,CASSSGGITDTQYF
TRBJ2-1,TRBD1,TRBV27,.,TGTGCCAGCAGTCTCCGGGACAGGGTATATGAGCAGTTCTTC,CASSLRDRVYEQFF
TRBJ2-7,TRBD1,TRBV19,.,TGTGCCAGTAGTAGGGACAGGGGCACAATCTACGAGCAGTACTTC,CASSRDRGTIYEQYF
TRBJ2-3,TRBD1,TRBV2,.,TGTGCCAGCAGTTTGACAGGGGGCACAGATACGCAGTATTTT,CASSLTGGTDTQYF
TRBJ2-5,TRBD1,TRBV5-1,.,TGCGCCAGCAGCGTCCAGGGGGCTGAAGAGACCCAGTACTTC,CASSVQGAEETQYF
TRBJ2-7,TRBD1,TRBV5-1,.,TGCGCCAGCAGCTTGAGTCCGGGACAGGGCTCCTACGAGCAGTACTTC,CASSLSPGQGSYEQYF
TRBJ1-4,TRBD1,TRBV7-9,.,TGTGCCAGCTGTTCTGACAGGGACATTAATGAAAAACTGTTTTTT,CASCSDRDINEKLFF
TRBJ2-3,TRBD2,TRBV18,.,TGTGCCAGCTCACCACCGGGACTAGCTTACACAGATACGCAGTATTTT,CASSPPGLAYTDTQYF
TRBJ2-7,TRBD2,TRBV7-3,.,TGTGCCAGCAGCCTCAAAAGCGGGGCCCCCTACGAGCAGTACTTC,CASSLKSGAPYEQYF
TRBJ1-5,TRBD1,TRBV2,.,TGTGCCAGCACCATTGGACAGGGCAGCGATCAGCCCCAGCATTTT,CASTIGQGSDQPQHF
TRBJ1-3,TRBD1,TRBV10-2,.,TGCGCCAGCAGTGAGTCAGGGACAGTTCTCTCTGGAAACACCATATATTTT,CASSESGTVLSGNTIYF
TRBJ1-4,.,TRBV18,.,TGTGCCAGCTCGCATGACAGGCTAAACCATGAAAAACTGTTTTTT,CASSHDRLNHEKLFF
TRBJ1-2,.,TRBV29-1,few,TGCAGCGTGCGACAGGATTCCGGGAAGTACACCTTC,CSVRQDSGKYTF
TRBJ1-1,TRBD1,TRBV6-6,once,TGTGCCAGCAGCCCCGACAGGGATCGGAAGAACACTGAAGCTTTCTTT,CASSPDRDRKNTEAFF
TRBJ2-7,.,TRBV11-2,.,TGTGCCAGCAGCCCTACGAGGGGGAACACTTACGAGCAGTACTTC,CASSPTRGNTYEQYF
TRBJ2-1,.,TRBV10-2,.,TGCGCCACCCCTCCGGGGCAGTTCTTC,CATPPGQFF
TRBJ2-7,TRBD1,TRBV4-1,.,TGCGCCAGCAGCCTGACGTTTCTGACAGGGGCCTACGAGCAGTACTTC,CASSLTFLTGAYEQYF
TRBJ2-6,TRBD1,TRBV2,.,TGTGCCACTCCGGGACAGGGATCTTCTGGGGCCAACGTCCTGACTTTC,CATPGQGSSGANVLTF